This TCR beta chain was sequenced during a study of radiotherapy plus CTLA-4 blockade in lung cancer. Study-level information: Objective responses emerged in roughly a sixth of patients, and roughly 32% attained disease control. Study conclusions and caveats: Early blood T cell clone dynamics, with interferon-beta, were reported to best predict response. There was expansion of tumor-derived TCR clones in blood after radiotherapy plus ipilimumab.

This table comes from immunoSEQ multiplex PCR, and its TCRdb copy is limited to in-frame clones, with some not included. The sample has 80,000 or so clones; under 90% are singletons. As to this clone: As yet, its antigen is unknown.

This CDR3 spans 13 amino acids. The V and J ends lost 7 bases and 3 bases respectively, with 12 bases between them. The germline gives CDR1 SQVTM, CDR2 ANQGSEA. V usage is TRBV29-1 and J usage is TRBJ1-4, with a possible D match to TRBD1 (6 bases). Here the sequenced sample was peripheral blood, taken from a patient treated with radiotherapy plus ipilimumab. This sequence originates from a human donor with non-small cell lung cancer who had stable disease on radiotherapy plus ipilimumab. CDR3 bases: TGCAGCGGGGGGGGCAAGGCTAATGAAAAACTGTTTTTT. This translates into CSGGGKANEKLFF.